This entry describes one TCR beta chain. Its target is not known. Using immunoSEQ multiplex PCR, the repertoire was profiled, and TCRdb retains in-frame clones only, with some absent. Here the sample spans 120,000 or so clones, roughly 84% being singletons. The V segment lost 9 bases and the J segment 2 bases; nucleotides outside the gene matches: 10. The CDR3 length is 15 residues. In germline, CDR1 is MNHEY, CDR2 SVGAGI. These data belong to a study of T cell responses to AZD1222 COVID-19 vaccine. Study context: Second doses were pooled across both intervals (about 4 or about 12 weeks). The study, taken as a whole, reports: At 160-218 and 743-854, vaccine-associated CD4 TCRs were dominant, and they spanned spike. Nearly half of spike-specific TCRs reportedly target unmutated variant regions. Increased Spike-specific TCR breadth and depth were observed after two AZD1222 doses.

The receptor was derived from an adult in good health. This specimen was peripheral blood, taken on day 0 of AZD1222 vaccination. J is TRBJ2-7 and V is TRBV6-5, with TRBD2 identical over 10 bases. This chain's CDR3 is CASEEREGGPYEQYF. The CDR3 DNA is TGTGCCAGTGAGGAGCGGGAGGGGGGCCCCTACGAGCAGTACTTC.